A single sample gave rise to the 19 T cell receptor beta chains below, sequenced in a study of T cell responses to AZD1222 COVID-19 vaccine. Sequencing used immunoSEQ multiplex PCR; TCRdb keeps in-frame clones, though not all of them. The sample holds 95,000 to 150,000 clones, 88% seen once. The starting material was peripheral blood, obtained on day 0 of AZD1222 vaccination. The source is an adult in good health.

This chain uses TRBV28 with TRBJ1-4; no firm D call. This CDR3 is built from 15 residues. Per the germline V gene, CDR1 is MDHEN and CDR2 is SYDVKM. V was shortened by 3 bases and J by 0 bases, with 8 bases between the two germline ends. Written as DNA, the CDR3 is TGTGCCAGCAGTTTTAGGATCGCAACTAATGAAAAACTGTTTTTT. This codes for CASSFRIATNEKLFF.

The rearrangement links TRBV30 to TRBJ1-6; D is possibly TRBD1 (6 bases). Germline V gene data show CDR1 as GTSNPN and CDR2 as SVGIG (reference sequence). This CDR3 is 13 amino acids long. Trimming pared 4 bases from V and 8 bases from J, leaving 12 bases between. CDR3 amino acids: CAWKQGLHSPLHF. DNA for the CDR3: TGTGCCTGGAAACAGGGTTTGCATTCACCCCTCCACTTT.

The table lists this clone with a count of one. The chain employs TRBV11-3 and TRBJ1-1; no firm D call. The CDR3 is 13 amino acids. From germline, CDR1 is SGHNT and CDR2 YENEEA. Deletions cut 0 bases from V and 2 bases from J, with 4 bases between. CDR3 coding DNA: TGTGCCAGCAGCTTAGAGTTCAACACTGAAGCTTTCTTT. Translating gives CASSLEFNTEAFF.

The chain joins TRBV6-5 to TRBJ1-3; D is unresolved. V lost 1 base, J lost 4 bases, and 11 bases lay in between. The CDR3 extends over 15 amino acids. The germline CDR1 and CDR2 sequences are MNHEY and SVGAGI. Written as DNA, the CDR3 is TGTGCCAGCAGTTACTACTCCAGCGCCGGAAACACCATATATTTT. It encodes CASSYYSSAGNTIYF.

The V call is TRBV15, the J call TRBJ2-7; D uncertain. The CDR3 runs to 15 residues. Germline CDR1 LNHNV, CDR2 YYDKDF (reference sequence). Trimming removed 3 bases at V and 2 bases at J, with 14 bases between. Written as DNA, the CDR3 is TGTGCCACCAGCAGCGAACCCCAGGTTCCCTACGAGCAGTACTTC. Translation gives CATSSEPQVPYEQYF. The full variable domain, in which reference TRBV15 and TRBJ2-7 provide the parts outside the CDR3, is DAMVIQNPRYQVTQFGKPVTLSCSQTLNHNVMYWYQQKSSQAPKLLFHYYDKDFNNEADTPDNFQSRRPNTSFCFLDIRSPGLGDTAMYLCATSSEPQVPYEQYFGPGTRLTVT.

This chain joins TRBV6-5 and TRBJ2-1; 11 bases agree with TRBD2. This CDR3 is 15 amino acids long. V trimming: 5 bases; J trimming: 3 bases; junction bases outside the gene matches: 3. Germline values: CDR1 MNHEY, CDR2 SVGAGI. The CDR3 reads CASSKGLAVYNEQFF. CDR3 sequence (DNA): TGTGCCAGCAGTAAGGGACTAGCGGTCTACAATGAGCAGTTCTTC.

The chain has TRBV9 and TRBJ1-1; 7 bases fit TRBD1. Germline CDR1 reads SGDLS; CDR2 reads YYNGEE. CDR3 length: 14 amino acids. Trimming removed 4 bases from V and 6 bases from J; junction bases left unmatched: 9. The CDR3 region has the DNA TGTGCCAGCAGCAAGACGACAGGGTTAGCTGAAGCTTTCTTT. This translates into CASSKTTGLAEAFF.

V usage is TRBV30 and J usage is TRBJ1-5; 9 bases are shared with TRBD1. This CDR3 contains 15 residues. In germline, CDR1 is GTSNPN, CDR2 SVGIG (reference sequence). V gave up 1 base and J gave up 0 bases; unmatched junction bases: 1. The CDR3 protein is CAWSDRGLSNQPQHF. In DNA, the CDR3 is TGTGCCTGGAGTGACAGGGGGCTTAGCAATCAGCCCCAGCATTTT.

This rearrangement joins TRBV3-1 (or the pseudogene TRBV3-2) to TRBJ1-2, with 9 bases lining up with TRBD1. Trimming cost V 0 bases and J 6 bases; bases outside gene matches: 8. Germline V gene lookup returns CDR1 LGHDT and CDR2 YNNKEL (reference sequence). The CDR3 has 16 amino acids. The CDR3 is CASSQDEGTGSNGYTF. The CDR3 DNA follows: TGTGCCAGCAGCCAAGATGAGGGGACAGGGTCAAATGGCTACACCTTC.

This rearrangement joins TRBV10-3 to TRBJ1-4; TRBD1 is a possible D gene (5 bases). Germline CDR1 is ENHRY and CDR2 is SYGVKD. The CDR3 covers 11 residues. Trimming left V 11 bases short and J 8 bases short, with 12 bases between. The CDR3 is CASREGEKLFF. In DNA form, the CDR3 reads TGTGCCTCCAGGGAGGGAGAAAAACTGTTTTTT.

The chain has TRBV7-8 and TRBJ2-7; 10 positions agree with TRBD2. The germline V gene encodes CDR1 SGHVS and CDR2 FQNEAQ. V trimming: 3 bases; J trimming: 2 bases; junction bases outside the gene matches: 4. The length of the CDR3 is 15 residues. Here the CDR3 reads CASSFGLADTYEQYF. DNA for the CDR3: TGTGCCAGCAGCTTCGGACTAGCGGACACCTACGAGCAGTACTTC.

The CDR3 DNA reads as TGTGCCAGCACGTTGTCGGCTTTTGAGCAGTACTTC. It yields the protein CASTLSAFEQYF. The chain links TRBV2 to TRBJ2-7, with unresolved D. Germline lookup yields CDR1 SNHLY and CDR2 FYNNEI. The ends were cut back, 7 bases at V and 7 bases at J, with 14 bases in the middle. This CDR3 spans 12 amino acids.

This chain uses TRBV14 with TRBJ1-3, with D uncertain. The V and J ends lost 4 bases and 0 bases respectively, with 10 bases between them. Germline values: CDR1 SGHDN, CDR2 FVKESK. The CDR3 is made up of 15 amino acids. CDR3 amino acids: CASSPWAFSGNTIYF. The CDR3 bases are TGTGCCAGCAGCCCCTGGGCCTTCTCTGGAAACACCATATATTTT.

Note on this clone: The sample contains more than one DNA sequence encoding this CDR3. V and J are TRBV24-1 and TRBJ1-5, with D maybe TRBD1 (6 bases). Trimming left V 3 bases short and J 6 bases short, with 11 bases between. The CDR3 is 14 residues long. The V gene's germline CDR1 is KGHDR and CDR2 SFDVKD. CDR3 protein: CATSDPQGAQPQHF. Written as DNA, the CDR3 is TGTGCCACCAGTGATCCACAGGGAGCTCAGCCCCAGCATTTT.

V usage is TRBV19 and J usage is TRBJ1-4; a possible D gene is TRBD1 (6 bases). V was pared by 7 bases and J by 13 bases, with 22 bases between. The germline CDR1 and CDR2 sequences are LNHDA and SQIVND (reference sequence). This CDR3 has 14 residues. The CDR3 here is CASTPGSGQGRLFF. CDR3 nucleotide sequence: TGTGCCAGTACCCCAGGATCCGGTCAGGGGAGACTGTTTTTT.

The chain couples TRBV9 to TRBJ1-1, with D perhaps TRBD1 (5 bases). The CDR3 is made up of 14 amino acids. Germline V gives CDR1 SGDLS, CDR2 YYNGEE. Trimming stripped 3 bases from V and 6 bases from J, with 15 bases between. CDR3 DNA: TGTGCCAGCAGCGAGGTAGGGGTAGGGGCTGAAGCTTTCTTT. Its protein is CASSEVGVGAEAFF. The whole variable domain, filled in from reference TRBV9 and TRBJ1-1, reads DSGVTQTPKHLITATGQRVTLRCSPRSGDLSVYWYQQSLDQGLQFLIQYYNGEERAKGNILERFSAQQFPDLHSELNLSSLELGDSALYFCASSEVGVGAEAFFGQGTRLTVV.

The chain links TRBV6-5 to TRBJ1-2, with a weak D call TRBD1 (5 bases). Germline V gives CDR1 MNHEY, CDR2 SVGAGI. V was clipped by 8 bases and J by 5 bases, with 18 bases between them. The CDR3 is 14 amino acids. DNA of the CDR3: TGTGCCAGCTGGGGTGCAGGGTTTGGGTATGGCTACACCTTC. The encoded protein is CASWGAGFGYGYTF.

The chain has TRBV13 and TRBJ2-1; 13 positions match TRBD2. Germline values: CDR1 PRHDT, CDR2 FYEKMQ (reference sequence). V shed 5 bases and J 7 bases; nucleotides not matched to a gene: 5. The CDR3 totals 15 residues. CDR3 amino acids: CASSPGLAGANEQFF. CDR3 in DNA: TGTGCCAGCAGCCCCGGACTAGCGGGGGCAAATGAGCAGTTCTTC. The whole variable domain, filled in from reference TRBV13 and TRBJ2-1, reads AAGVIQSPRHLIKEKRETATLKCYPIPRHDTVYWYQQGPGQDPQFLISFYEKMQSDKGSIPDRFSAQQFSDYHSELNMSSLELGDSALYFCASSPGLAGANEQFFGPGTRLTVL.

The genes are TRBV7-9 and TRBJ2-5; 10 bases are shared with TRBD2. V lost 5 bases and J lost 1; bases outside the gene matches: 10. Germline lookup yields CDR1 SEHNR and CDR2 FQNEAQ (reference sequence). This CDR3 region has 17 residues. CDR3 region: CASSPLRRTSGQETQYF. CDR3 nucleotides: TGTGCCAGCAGCCCTCTCCGCAGGACTAGCGGCCAAGAGACCCAGTACTTC.